The 24 T cell receptor beta chains given below trace back to one sample, sequenced in a study of human T cells and chemical hapten exposure. From the RACE reads, TCRdb called clonotypes with MiXCR, one entry per CDR3 protein. The sample yields roughly 200,000 distinct CDR3 sequences, about 25% seen once. Time point noted: patch test 3, about 24 weeks after DPC sensitization. Treatment specified: therapeutic diphenylcyclopropenone sensitization with weekly scalp DPC. Sequencing was performed on whole blood, taken in connection with sensitization to the hapten diphenylcyclopropenone (DPC). The receptors were gathered from a woman aged 40 to 49 with alopecia areata. Some clones in this sample may be carry-over from other donors' samples.

This clonotype was seen only a few times. The chain combines TRBV29-1 with TRBJ2-7; the D is unclear. The germline gives CDR1 SQVTM, CDR2 ANQGSEA. This CDR3 spans 12 amino acids. Trimming left V 3 bases short and J 9 bases short, with 15 bases between. The CDR3 loop reads CSVDRGTGSQYF. The CDR3 DNA reads as TGCAGCGTTGACAGAGGTACCGGCTCGCAGTACTTC.

This chain uses TRBV7-2 with TRBJ2-5, with 7 bases identical to TRBD1. Germline CDR1 reads SGHTA; CDR2 reads FQGNSA. V lost 5 bases, J lost 0 bases, and 3 bases stayed unmatched. This CDR3 contains 14 residues. CDR3 residues: CASSPTGYQETQYF. DNA for the CDR3: TGTGCCAGCAGCCCGACAGGGTACCAAGAGACCCAGTACTTC.

This clonotype was recorded a few times. The genes are TRBV6-5 and TRBJ2-7; 8 bases map to TRBD1. The J segment lost 4 bases and the V segment lost 0 bases, leaving 2 bases of the junction unmatched. CDR3 size: 14 residues. Germline V gives CDR1 MNHEY, CDR2 SVGAGI. CDR3 amino acids: CASSYSRTGYEQYF. CDR3 DNA sequence: TGTGCCAGCAGTTACTCCAGGACAGGGTACGAGCAGTACTTC.

The V call is TRBV29-1, the J call TRBJ2-7; D possibly corresponds to TRBD2 (5 bases). Deletions cut 4 bases from V and 2 bases from J, with 12 bases between. Germline V gene sequence: CDR1 SQVTM, CDR2 ANQGSEA. The CDR3 spans 13 residues. The CDR3 spells CSVVDSAAYEQYF. In DNA, the CDR3 is TGCAGCGTTGTGGATAGCGCTGCCTACGAGCAGTACTTC.

This clonotype was seen repeatedly, ten times or more. The chain uses TRBV10-2 and TRBJ2-1; D remains ambiguous. Germline V gene lookup returns CDR1 WSHSY and CDR2 SAAADI. V was trimmed by 1 base and J by 0 bases, leaving 7 bases between them. The CDR3 extends over 15 amino acids. The CDR3 DNA sequence: TGCGCCAGCAGTGAGTTCAGGAGCTCCTACAATGAGCAGTTCTTC. Its translation is CASSEFRSSYNEQFF.

This chain connects TRBV6-2 or TRBV6-3 to TRBJ2-7; a possible D gene is TRBD1 (5 bases). Germline V gene lookup returns CDR1 MNHEY and CDR2 SVGEGT. With 6 bases removed from V and 6 bases from J, the gap between germline ends came to 12 bases. The CDR3 is made up of 12 amino acids. CDR3 bases: TGTGCCAGCAGCGAGCAGGGCGGCGAGCAGTACTTC. Its translation: CASSEQGGEQYF.

This clonotype appeared a few times. The chain joins TRBV20-1 to TRBJ2-3, with 9 bases identical to TRBD1. CDR3 length: 15 amino acids. Germline values: CDR1 DFQATT, CDR2 SNEGSKA (reference sequence). The ends lost 6 bases at V and 6 bases at J; junction bases unmatched: 13. Here the CDR3 reads CSAASTGGGTDTQYF. Written as DNA, the CDR3 is TGCAGTGCAGCGTCGACAGGGGGAGGAACGGATACGCAGTATTTT.

DNA for the CDR3: TGTGCCAGCAGCGACGGACAGGGATACGGCGGCTACACCTTC. Translating it yields CASSDGQGYGGYTF. The chain couples TRBV28 to TRBJ1-2, with 8 bases lining up with TRBD1. Losses at the gene ends were 6 bases for V and 8 bases for J; bases not matched to a gene: 11. The CDR3 runs 14 residues. Germline CDR1 MDHEN, CDR2 SYDVKM.

The V and J genes are TRBV20-1 and TRBJ2-7; D not certain. Germline CDR1 and CDR2: DFQATT and SNEGSKA (reference sequence). The CDR3 is made up of 14 amino acids. V was shortened by 1 base and J by 3 bases, with 13 bases between the two germline ends. The CDR3 DNA sequence: TGCAGTGCTAGAGCCGACCAAATGAACTACGAGCAGTACTTC. It specifies CSARADQMNYEQYF.

The chain employs TRBV4-1 and TRBJ2-5; maybe TRBD2 (6 bases). CDR1 is MGHRA and CDR2 is YSYEKL in the germline V gene. This CDR3 has 12 residues. The V gene lost 7 bases and the J gene lost 5 bases, with 11 bases spanning the gap. DNA of the CDR3: TGCGCCAGCAAGGGGAGCGGGGAGACCCAGTACTTC. Its protein product is CASKGSGETQYF.

This clonotype was found a few times. The genes are TRBV6-5 and TRBJ1-5; a weak D match, TRBD1 (6 bases). The CDR3 is made up of 17 amino acids. V was cut by 5 bases and J by 0 bases, with 17 bases left in between. From germline, CDR1 is MNHEY and CDR2 SVGAGI. The CDR3 loop reads CASSRTGGPLSNQPQHF. Here the CDR3 DNA reads TGTGCCAGCAGTCGTACCGGGGGCCCCCTTAGCAATCAGCCCCAGCATTTT.

The chain has TRBV6-5 and TRBJ1-5; D unresolved. The CDR3 extends over 14 amino acids. Germline V lookup: CDR1 MNHEY, CDR2 SVGAGI. V lost 0 bases to trimming and J lost 6 bases, with 9 bases between them. The CDR3 nucleotides are TGTGCCAGCAGTTACTCGGGATTCGGTCAGCCCCAGCATTTT. It yields the protein CASSYSGFGQPQHF.

In this sample, this clonotype turned up a few times. The chain couples TRBV27 to TRBJ2-1; D ambiguous. The V end lost 3 bases, the J end lost 6 bases, and 18 bases lay between the germline ends. The CDR3 sequence is 16 residues long. Germline CDR1 and CDR2: MNHEY and SMNVEV (reference sequence). In DNA, the CDR3 is TGTGCCAGCAGTTTTGGGCCCCACGGTGGTCGCAATGAGCAGTTCTTC. Protein sequence: CASSFGPHGGRNEQFF.

The chain employs TRBV5-1 and TRBJ2-7, with D possibly TRBD1 on 5 matching bases. Trimming stripped 0 bases from V and 1 base from J, with 11 bases between. CDR3 length: 15 amino acids. Germline V gene data show CDR1 as SGHRS and CDR2 as YFSETQ. This CDR3 is CASSLGFRDSYEQYF. The CDR3 nucleotides are TGCGCCAGCAGCTTGGGGTTCAGGGATTCCTACGAGCAGTACTTC.

There are many counts of this clonotype. The chain carries TRBV5-8 and TRBJ2-7, with 12 bases matching TRBD1. The CDR3 is 14 amino acids. Trimming took 4 bases from V and 4 from J; bases not matched to a gene: 3. Germline lookup yields CDR1 SGHTS and CDR2 YDEGEE. The CDR3 here is CASSLGQGAYEQYF. The CDR3 region has the DNA TGTGCCAGCAGCCTGGGACAGGGGGCTTACGAGCAGTACTTC.

Comments on this clonotype: A much larger clonotype is one base distant, so this may be a read error. The gene calls are TRBV6-5 and TRBJ2-4, with a possible D match to TRBD2 (6 bases). CDR1 and CDR2 from the germline V gene are MNHEY and SVGAGI. The CDR3 covers 15 residues. In DNA form, the CDR3 reads TGTGCCAGCAGTTACGGAGGGTACGGGTCGGACATTCTGTACTTC. Its translation: CASSYGGYGSDILYF.

J is TRBJ1-4 and V is TRBV28; 7 bases agree with TRBD1. CDR3 length equals 15 residues. Germline V lookup: CDR1 MDHEN, CDR2 SYDVKM. With 5 bases clipped from V and 1 base from J, the junction kept 4 bases outside the gene matches. CDR3 coding DNA: TGTGCCAGCAGTCATAACAGGGGAACTAATGAAAAACTGTTTTTT. It translates to CASSHNRGTNEKLFF.

This chain connects TRBV9 to TRBJ2-4, with D possibly TRBD2 on 5 matching bases. The germline CDR1 and CDR2 sequences are SGDLS and YYNGEE. V dropped 0 bases and J dropped 12 bases, with 16 bases sitting between them. The CDR3 is made up of 14 amino acids. The DNA for the CDR3 is TGTGCCAGCAGCGTAGGAGGACTCAACCCGACTCAGTACTTC. Protein: CASSVGGLNPTQYF.

This clonotype was observed a handful of times. DNA of the CDR3: TGTGCCAGCAGCTTAGCCAACAGCGGGAGAGGAACAGATACGCAGTATTTT. It yields the protein CASSLANSGRGTDTQYF. J is TRBJ2-3 and V is TRBV7-9; 8 nucleotides line up with TRBD2. Per the germline V gene, CDR1 is SEHNR and CDR2 is FQNEAQ (reference sequence). The CDR3 loop spans 17 amino acids. V was pared by 0 bases and J by 3 bases, with 8 bases of the junction left unmatched. The full variable domain, its missing parts supplied by reference TRBV7-9 and TRBJ2-3, is DTGVSQNPRHKITKRGQNVTFRCDPISEHNRLYWYRQTLGQGPEFLTYFQNEAQLEKSRLLSDRFSAERPKGSFSTLEIQRTEQGDSAMYLCASSLANSGRGTDTQYFGPGTRLTVL.

The rearrangement links TRBV27 to TRBJ2-1; 10 bases are a match to TRBD2. Germline V gene lookup returns CDR1 MNHEY and CDR2 SMNVEV (reference sequence). Unmatched junction bases numbered 3, after V lost 0 bases and J lost 4 bases. This CDR3 is 16 amino acids long. CDR3 amino acids: CASSLSAGGLYNEQFF. For the CDR3, the DNA is TGTGCCAGCAGTTTATCAGCGGGAGGGTTGTACAATGAGCAGTTCTTC.

The chain employs TRBV6-2 or TRBV6-3 and TRBJ2-7, with D maybe TRBD1 (7 bases). Trimming stripped 1 base from V and 2 bases from J, with 12 bases between. The CDR3 is 15 residues long. Germline values: CDR1 MNHEY, CDR2 SVGEGT. Here the CDR3 reads CASSYWRDSPYEQYF. The DNA for the CDR3 is TGTGCCAGCAGTTACTGGCGGGACAGTCCCTACGAGCAGTACTTC.

The chain is built from TRBV6-2 or TRBV6-3 and TRBJ2-4, with 7 bases fitting TRBD1. The trim removed 4 bases at V and 6 bases at J, leaving 6 bases unmatched. The CDR3 spans 14 residues. Germline-derived CDR1 and CDR2 are MNHEY and SVGEGT. CDR3 region: CASSSPRQGNIQYF. The CDR3 nucleotides read TGTGCCAGCAGTTCCCCCCGACAGGGAAACATTCAGTACTTC.

The gene calls are TRBV12-3 or TRBV12-4 and TRBJ1-3, with unresolved D. Trimming cost V 4 bases and J 4 bases, with 5 bases left between them. The CDR3 is made up of 12 amino acids. The CDR3, as DNA: TGTGCCAGCAGTTCAATCGGAAACACCATATATTTT. Protein product: CASSSIGNTIYF.

The rearrangement uses TRBV6-1 and TRBJ1-3; D is undetermined. Germline values: CDR1 MNHNS, CDR2 SASEGT. The CDR3 runs to 15 residues. V lost 5 bases to trimming and J lost 0 bases, with 11 bases between them. CDR3 loop: CASSLENYSGNTIYF. CDR3 DNA: TGTGCCAGCAGTTTAGAGAACTACTCTGGAAACACCATATATTTT.